The 11 T cell receptor beta chains listed next were all sequenced from one sample in a study of long-term antiretroviral therapy in people with HIV. Run at survey level, the immunoSEQ assay was version v3.0. Assay used: immunoSEQ multiplex PCR; TCRdb lists only in-frame clones, some missing. The sample contains tens of thousands of clones, about 95% of which appear only once. The sample was unsorted PBMCs, taken about 9.1 years after starting antiretroviral therapy. All receptors come from a man under 40 with HIV.

V usage is TRBV28 and J usage is TRBJ1-5; 11 bases match TRBD1. This CDR3 is built from 15 residues. Per germline, CDR1 MDHEN and CDR2 SYDVKM. V lost 6 bases and J lost 3; bases outside the gene matches: 4. The CDR3 loop reads CASSRDRGFNQPQHF. The CDR3 nucleotides are TGTGCCAGCAGCCGGGACAGGGGGTTCAATCAGCCCCAGCATTTT.

The gene calls are TRBV6-5 and TRBJ2-5; 12 bases line up with TRBD2. The V gene's germline CDR1 is MNHEY and CDR2 SVGAGI. Trimming removed 6 bases from V and 6 bases from J; junction bases left unmatched: 8. The CDR3 length is 15 residues. The CDR3 loop is CASSLTSGGSKTQYF. In DNA, the CDR3 is TGTGCCAGCAGCCTTACTAGCGGGGGGTCGAAGACCCAGTACTTC.

The V call is TRBV5-4, the J call TRBJ2-3, with 8 bases that match TRBD1. J gave up 8 bases and V 4 bases, and 12 bases lay outside the gene matches. CDR3 length: 15 amino acids. From germline, CDR1 is SGHNT and CDR2 YYREEE (reference sequence). The CDR3 is CASSRSTGDQGTQYF. In DNA, the CDR3 is TGTGCCAGCAGCCGTTCGACAGGGGATCAAGGTACGCAGTATTTT.

This chain links TRBV7-9 with TRBJ2-7, with D possibly called TRBD1 or TRBD2 (5 bases each). The germline V gene has CDR1 SEHNR and CDR2 FQNEAQ (reference sequence). With 5 bases removed from V and 2 bases from J, the gap between germline ends came to 19 bases. The CDR3 has 16 residues. This chain's CDR3 is CASSPPAGTEAYEQYF. The CDR3 DNA follows: TGTGCCAGCAGCCCCCCCGCCGGGACGGAGGCCTACGAGCAGTACTTC.

This clone was seen just once. This chain connects TRBV28 to TRBJ1-2; a weak D match, TRBD1 (6 bases). This CDR3 is built from 16 residues. Germline CDR1 is MDHEN and CDR2 is SYDVKM. Trimming cost V 6 bases and J 2 bases, with 19 bases left between them. Here the CDR3 DNA reads TGTGCCAGCAGCCCCGGGACAACCGCCGAGAACTATGGCTACACCTTC. Its translation is CASSPGTTAENYGYTF.

The sample holds one count of this clone. The chain combines TRBV10-3 with TRBJ1-5; D is uncertain. Germline V gene lookup returns CDR1 ENHRY and CDR2 SYGVKD. The V end lost 0 bases, the J end lost 3 bases, and 6 bases lay between the germline ends. This CDR3 region has 14 residues. The chain's CDR3 is CAISESGYNQPQHF. CDR3 nucleotides: TGTGCCATCAGTGAGTCAGGGTACAATCAGCCCCAGCATTTT.

The rearrangement uses TRBV18 and TRBJ2-2, with a weak D call TRBD1 (5 bases). V was cut by 3 bases and J by 8 bases, with 7 bases left in between. The CDR3 loop spans 12 amino acids. In germline, CDR1 is KGHSH, CDR2 LQKENI. The CDR3 DNA reads as TGTGCCAGCTCACCGCAGGGAGGGGAGCTGTTTTTT. This gives the protein CASSPQGGELFF. The whole variable domain, filled in from reference TRBV18 and TRBJ2-2, reads NAGVMQNPRHLVRRRGQEARLRCSPMKGHSHVYWYRQLPEEGLKFMVYLQKENIIDESGMPKERFSAEFPKEGPSILRIQQVVRGDSAAYFCASSPQGGELFFGEGSRLTVL.

The rearrangement links TRBV10-3 to TRBJ1-5; a weak D match, TRBD1 (5 bases). Germline CDR1 ENHRY, CDR2 SYGVKD. Trimming took off 2 bases at V and 0 bases at J, with 11 bases between the two ends. The CDR3 extends over 16 amino acids. This CDR3 is CAISEGGGYSNQPQHF. DNA for the CDR3: TGTGCCATCAGTGAGGGGGGAGGTTATAGCAATCAGCCCCAGCATTTT.

With regard to this clone: One end of the junction is discordant with germline, which a read error may explain. CDR3: CASREGRGETEAFF. CDR3 DNA sequence: TGTGCCAGCAGGGAAGGAAGGGGAGAGACTGAAGCTTTCTTT. The rearrangement links TRBV2 to TRBJ1-1; perhaps TRBD1 as D (5 bases). This CDR3 is built from 14 residues. Germline lookup yields CDR1 SNHLY and CDR2 FYNNEI.

V gene TRBV6-5 combines with J gene TRBJ2-1; D unclear. CDR1 MNHEY and CDR2 SVGAGI come from the germline V gene. This CDR3 is 16 amino acids long. V was trimmed by 0 bases and J by 4 bases, leaving 13 bases between them. The CDR3 is CASSYSKRGPYNEQFF. The CDR3 DNA sequence: TGTGCCAGCAGTTACTCGAAAAGAGGTCCTTACAATGAGCAGTTCTTC.

This sequence joins TRBV6-4 and TRBJ1-1; D is possibly TRBD1 (5 bases). V was pared by 0 bases and J by 6 bases, with 8 bases between. CDR1 is MRHNA and CDR2 is SNTAGT in the germline V gene. The CDR3 consists of 13 residues. The CDR3 DNA is TGTGCCAGCAGTGACTCGGGGACCTCTGAAGCTTTCTTT. This sequence encodes CASSDSGTSEAFF.